This T cell receptor (beta chain) was recovered during a study of blood T cell repertoires in COVID-19. Study context: Sample material is recorded as cDNA or gDNA derived from T cells, B-cell-depleted T cells, or PBMCs.

Enrollees, about 18 to 89 years old, lived in around 23 US areas. All recovered Cohort 3 donors got two negative PCRs, got clearance, or saw symptom resolution. This CDR3 is 14 amino acids long. Trimming removed 3 bases at V and 2 bases at J, with 11 bases between. Germline loops: CDR1 MDHEN, CDR2 SYDVKM. Using immunoSEQ multiplex PCR, the repertoire was profiled, and TCRdb retains in-frame clones only, with some absent. Of about 180,000 clones detected, 84% appear once; the ten largest clones hold approximately 16%. The TCR sequence derives from a man aged 45-65 years who had recovered from COVID-19. The chain links TRBV28 to TRBJ2-7; unclear D gene. What was sequenced was PBMCs or T cells enriched from blood (not recorded which). CDR3 region: CASSLQVLTYEQYF. As DNA, the CDR3 is TGTGCCAGCAGTTTGCAGGTCCTTACCTACGAGCAGTACTTC.